This T cell receptor beta chain came from a study of T cells in Graves' hyperthyroidism and ophthalmopathy. Study-wide points: The model forecast ophthalmopathy, anticipating it by a median approximately 6.2 months before onset. Expanded thyroid clonotypes (above 0.001) were mostly also found in blood.

TCR beta CDR3 regions were amplified from RNA. In the first-round RT-PCR of the TCR CDR3, the HTBI primer set was used. TCRdb re-analysed the multiplex PCR reads in MiXCR, keeping a single row per CDR3 protein. The profile covers roughly 500,000 distinct CDR3 sequences, with 46% appearing a single time and around 17% taken by the ten largest. This clonotype was counted only a few times. Its specificity is unknown. Patients were excluded because of uncontrolled infection, other autoimmune disease, pregnancy or lactation. On the basis of clinical symptoms, serum thyroxine and TRAb, thyroid ultrasound and orbital computed tomography, diagnoses were made. Germline V gives CDR1 WSHSY, CDR2 SAAADI. This CDR3 is 14 amino acids long. J gave up 0 bases and V 6 bases, and 1 base lay outside the gene matches.

Material for sequencing was peripheral blood or thyroid tissue (not recorded which). This sequence was found in an adult woman with Graves' disease, either hyperthyroidism or ophthalmopathy (not recorded which). The V and J genes are TRBV10-2 and TRBJ1-4; 7 bases align to TRBD1. The CDR3 nucleotides read TGCGCCAGCAGGGGACAGCCAACTAATGAAAAACTGTTTTTT. It yields the protein CASRGQPTNEKLFF.